The 2 T cell receptor beta chains listed next were all sequenced from one sample in a study of blood T cell repertoires in COVID-19. Profiled with immunoSEQ multiplex PCR; TCRdb holds only in-frame clones, not every one. The repertoire consists of roughly 160,000 clones, with roughly 83% occurring once and the leading ten covering 2.9%. The specimen sequenced was peripheral blood. All receptors derive from a woman in her fifties or sixties with acute or convalescent COVID-19.

This clone showed up just once. This chain uses TRBV2 with TRBJ1-5; D gene ambiguous. V was trimmed by 6 bases and J by 3 bases, leaving 12 bases between them. Germline loops: CDR1 SNHLY, CDR2 FYNNEI. This CDR3 spans 14 amino acids. The CDR3 here is CASSETGFNQPQHF. The CDR3 DNA sequence: TGTGCCAGCAGCGAGACGGGGTTCAATCAGCCCCAGCATTTT.

The table lists this clone with a count of one. The rearrangement links TRBV5-8 to TRBJ2-5, with a tentative D call TRBD2 (6 bases). V was shortened by 1 base and J by 2 bases, with 12 bases between the two germline ends. The CDR3 spans 15 residues. Looked up from germline, CDR1 is SGHTS and CDR2 is YDEGEE. The CDR3 is CASSLSGLTQETQYF. The CDR3 nucleotides are TGTGCCAGCAGCTTGTCAGGACTAACTCAAGAGACCCAGTACTTC.